This TCR beta chain stems from a study of vaccination and CD4 T cells after COVID-19. The treatment is: approximately 9-day PBMC culture with coronavirus spike peptide pools or control peptides (ViraFEST assay). Germline V CDR1 and CDR2: DFQATT, SNEGSKA (reference sequence). The CDR3 has 16 amino acids. Trimming cost V 0 bases and J 1 base; bases outside gene matches: 3. Cultured CD4+ T cell DNA was sequenced using the Oncomine TCR Beta short-read assay. TCRdb reprocessed the PCR reads with MiXCR, giving one entry per CDR3 protein. In the table there are 20,000 or so distinct CDR3 sequences, around 50% of which are singletons. Worth noting for this clonotype: Its antigen is unidentified.

Sequencing was performed on CD4+ T cells from blood, cultured in vitro, taken before SARS-CoV-2 vaccination. This sequence joins TRBV20-1 and TRBJ2-1; TRBD2 aligns across 10 bases. This TCR came from a human donor who had recovered from COVID-19. The CDR3 region has the DNA TGCAGTGCTAGAGAGCTAGCGGGAGAGTCCTACAATGAGCAGTTCTTC. Its translation: CSARELAGESYNEQFF.